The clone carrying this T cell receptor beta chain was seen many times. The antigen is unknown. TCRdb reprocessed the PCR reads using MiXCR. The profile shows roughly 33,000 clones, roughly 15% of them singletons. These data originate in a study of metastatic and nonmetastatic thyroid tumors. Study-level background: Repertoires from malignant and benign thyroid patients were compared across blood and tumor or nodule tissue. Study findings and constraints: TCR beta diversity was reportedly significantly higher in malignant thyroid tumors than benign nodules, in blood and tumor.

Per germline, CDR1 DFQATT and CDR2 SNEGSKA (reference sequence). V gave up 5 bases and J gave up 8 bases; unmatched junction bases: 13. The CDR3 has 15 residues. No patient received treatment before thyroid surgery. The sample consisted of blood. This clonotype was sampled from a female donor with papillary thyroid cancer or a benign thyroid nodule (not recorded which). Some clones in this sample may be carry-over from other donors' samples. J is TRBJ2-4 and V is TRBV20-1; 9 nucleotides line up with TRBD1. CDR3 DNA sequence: TGCAGTGCTCCCGCTCTACAGGGGGCGACTGACATTCAGTACTTC. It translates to CSAPALQGATDIQYF.